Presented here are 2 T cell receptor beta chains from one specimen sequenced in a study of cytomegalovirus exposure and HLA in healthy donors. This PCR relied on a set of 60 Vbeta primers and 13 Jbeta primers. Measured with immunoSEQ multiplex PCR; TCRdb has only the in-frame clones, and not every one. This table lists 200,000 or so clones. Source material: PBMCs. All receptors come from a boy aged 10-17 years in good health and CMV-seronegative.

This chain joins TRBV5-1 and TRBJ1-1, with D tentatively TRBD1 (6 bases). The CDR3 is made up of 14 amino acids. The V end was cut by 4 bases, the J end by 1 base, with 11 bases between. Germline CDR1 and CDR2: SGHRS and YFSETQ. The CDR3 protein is CASSPRGWNTEAFF. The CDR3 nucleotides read TGCGCCAGCAGCCCGAGGGGGTGGAACACTGAAGCTTTCTTT. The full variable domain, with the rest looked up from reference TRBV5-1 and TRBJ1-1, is KAGVTQTPRYLIKTRGQQVTLSCSPISGHRSVSWYQQTPGQGLQFLFEYFSETQRNKGNFPGRFSGRQFSNSRSEMNVSTLELGDSALYLCASSPRGWNTEAFFGQGTRLTVV.

The CDR3 reads CASSQLLSDTEAFF. DNA of the CDR3: TGCGCCAGCAGCCAACTATTATCGGACACTGAAGCTTTCTTT. The chain links TRBV4-3 to TRBJ1-1; D unclear. The germline gives CDR1 LGHNA, CDR2 YSLEER. The length of the CDR3 is 14 residues. V dropped 2 bases and J dropped 3 bases, with 10 bases sitting between them.